This TCR beta chain derives from a study of PD-L1 blockade in urothelial cancer. Trimming stripped 4 bases from V and 6 bases from J, with 14 bases between. CDR1 SGHRS and CDR2 YFSETQ come from the germline V gene. This CDR3 has 13 residues. Here immunoSEQ multiplex PCR was the method, and the copy in TCRdb shows in-frame clones only, minus some. The sample gives over 70,000 clones, less than 90% of which show up once; about 8.4% is in the top ten. Stated time point: peripheral blood 6 weeks after treatment start. This clonotype was sampled from a man aged 65 to 85 with urothelial cancer. The sample consisted of PBMCs, taken around atezolizumab (anti-PD-L1) treatment. The chain links TRBV5-1 to TRBJ2-7; a weak D match, TRBD2 (5 bases). CDR3 amino acids: CASSPMREPEQYF. CDR3 in DNA: TGCGCCAGCAGCCCAATGAGGGAACCCGAGCAGTACTTC.